A selection of T cell receptor beta chains follows, all from one sample in a study of beta chain features in type 1 diabetes. Clones were sequenced by immunoSEQ multiplex PCR, and TCRdb holds only the in-frame ones, with some missing. The sample includes 350,000 or so clones, about 19% of them seen just once. The material sequenced was naive CD4+ T cells from blood. The receptors come from a woman between 18 and 29 years old in good health. The CDR3 runs from the conserved cysteine through the conserved F or W. D genes are given only for firm matches. The size of a clone is reported for some rows only, either as once, few or many, or as a class for expanded clones.

CDR3 | DNA | size | length | J | V | D
CATSTGAHSYNEQFF | TGTGCCACCAGCACTGGGGCGCACTCCTACAATGAGCAGTTCTTC | NA | 15 | TRBJ2-1 | TRBV15 | NA
CASSQGLNNYNEQFF | TGTGCCAGCAGCCAGGGGCTTAATAACTACAATGAGCAGTTCTTC | NA | 15 | TRBJ2-1 | TRBV14 | NA
CASSWGQGKVYEQYF | TGTGCCAGCAGCTGGGGACAGGGAAAAGTCTACGAGCAGTACTTC | NA | 15 | TRBJ2-7 | TRBV5-4 | TRBD1
CSVAGANTEAFF | TGCAGCGTTGCCGGAGCGAACACTGAAGCTTTCTTT | NA | 12 | TRBJ1-1 | TRBV29-1 | NA
CASSPQESERSGGYTF | TGTGCCAGCTCACCCCAGGAATCGGAGAGGAGCGGTGGCTACACCTTC | few | 16 | TRBJ1-2 | TRBV18 | NA
CSGQGRGGTEAFF | TGCAGCGGACAGGGACGAGGAGGCACTGAAGCTTTCTTT | few | 13 | TRBJ1-1 | TRBV29-1 | TRBD1
CASTGLAKNIQYF | TGTGCCAGCACGGGACTAGCCAAAAACATTCAGTACTTC | NA | 13 | TRBJ2-4 | TRBV7-2 | NA
CASSRQGIRNTIYF | TGTGCCAGCAGCCGACAGGGGATTAGAAACACCATATATTTT | few | 14 | TRBJ1-3 | TRBV7-9 | TRBD1
CAISEWEANTGELFF | TGTGCCATAAGTGAGTGGGAGGCGAACACCGGGGAGCTGTTTTTT | few | 15 | TRBJ2-2 | TRBV10-3 | NA
CAISEPGTGGYEQYF | TGTGCCATCAGTGAGCCAGGGACAGGCGGCTACGAGCAGTACTTC | few | 15 | TRBJ2-7 | TRBV10-3 | TRBD1
CASSAKDRANTEAFF | TGTGCCAGCAGTGCCAAGGACAGGGCGAACACTGAAGCTTTCTTT | NA | 15 | TRBJ1-1 | TRBV6-1 | TRBD1
CASSLDAGSQPQHF | TGCGCCAGCAGCTTGGATGCGGGGTCACAGCCCCAGCATTTT | once | 14 | TRBJ1-5 | TRBV5-1 | NA
CASSSSGGSETQYF | TGTGCCAGCAGTTCTAGCGGGGGGTCTGAGACCCAGTACTTC | NA | 14 | TRBJ2-5 | TRBV28 | TRBD2
CASSSLDRGSQPQHF | TGTGCCAGCTCATCACTAGACAGGGGTAGTCAGCCCCAGCATTTT | NA | 15 | TRBJ1-5 | TRBV18 | TRBD1
CASSRKGGEGTDTQYF | TGTGCCAGCAGCCGAAAAGGGGGCGAAGGCACAGATACGCAGTATTTT | NA | 16 | TRBJ2-3 | TRBV9 | TRBD1
CASSSGQGSSPLHF | TGTGCCAGCAGCTCCGGACAGGGGAGTTCACCCCTCCACTTT | few | 14 | TRBJ1-6 | TRBV7-2 | TRBD1
CSFQPGQGSRYEQYF | TGCAGCTTCCAACCGGGACAGGGGTCCCGATACGAGCAGTACTTC | few | 15 | TRBJ2-7 | TRBV29-1 | TRBD1
CSVEETANTEAFF | TGCAGCGTTGAAGAGACAGCGAACACTGAAGCTTTCTTT | NA | 13 | TRBJ1-1 | TRBV29-1 | NA
CASSQQTRQGNTEAFF | TGTGCCAGCAGCCAACAAACTCGACAGGGGAACACTGAAGCTTTCTTT | NA | 16 | TRBJ1-1 | TRBV4-2 | TRBD1
CASSEPGRAGAYEQYF | TGCGCCAGCAGTGAGCCGGGGCGAGCGGGAGCCTACGAGCAGTACTTC | NA | 16 | TRBJ2-7 | TRBV10-2 | TRBD2
CASSVEGQGQETQYF | TGTGCCAGCAGCGTTGAAGGACAGGGACAAGAGACCCAGTACTTC | few | 15 | TRBJ2-5 | TRBV11-2 | TRBD1
CSAGGPPLHF | TGCAGTGCTGGCGGTCCACCCCTCCACTTT | NA | 10 | TRBJ1-6 | TRBV20-1 | NA
CATSERQGLAKNIQYF | TGTGCCACCAGCGAGAGACAGGGCCTAGCCAAAAACATTCAGTACTTC | few | 16 | TRBJ2-4 | TRBV15 | TRBD1
CASSSQGTNYGYTF | TGTGCCAGCAGTTCGCAGGGTACCAACTATGGCTACACCTTC | NA | 14 | TRBJ1-2 | TRBV2 | NA
CASSLWTSDDTQYF | TGTGCCAGCAGCTTATGGACTAGCGACGATACGCAGTATTTT | NA | 14 | TRBJ2-3 | TRBV7-8 | TRBD2
CATHERGRSYNEQFF | TGTGCCACCCATGAGCGGGGGCGGTCCTACAATGAGCAGTTCTTC | NA | 15 | TRBJ2-1 | TRBV19 | TRBD2
CASSSTGGELEQYF | TGTGCCAGCAGCTCGACAGGGGGCGAACTCGAGCAGTACTTC | NA | 14 | TRBJ2-7 | TRBV7-9 | TRBD1
CASSAGGRTYEKLFF | TGTGCCAGCAGTGCCGGGGGAAGGACATATGAAAAACTGTTTTTT | NA | 15 | TRBJ1-4 | TRBV2 | NA
CAWSPSLGVYEQYF | TGTGCCTGGAGCCCATCCCTCGGGGTCTACGAGCAGTACTTC | NA | 14 | TRBJ2-7 | TRBV30 | NA
CASSTRTASNYGYTF | TGTGCCAGCAGCACCCGGACAGCATCTAACTATGGCTACACCTTC | NA | 15 | TRBJ1-2 | TRBV4-2 | NA
CASTLAGPTDTQYF | TGTGCCAGCACCCTAGCGGGACCCACAGATACGCAGTATTTT | few | 14 | TRBJ2-3 | TRBV2 | TRBD2
CASSHGGWPGGTEAFF | TGTGCCAGCAGCCACGGAGGTTGGCCGGGAGGCACTGAAGCTTTCTTT | few | 16 | TRBJ1-1 | TRBV5-8 | NA
CASSGSVGGKGYF | TGTGCCAGCAGCGGGTCTGTAGGGGGTAAAGGGTATTTT | NA | 13 | TRBJ2-3 | TRBV11-2 | NA
CASSFSSTDTQYF | TGTGCCAGCAGCTTTTCTAGCACAGATACGCAGTATTTT | once | 13 | TRBJ2-3 | TRBV5-6 | NA
CASSRGQGLDGYTF | TGTGCCAGCAGCCGGGGACAGGGCTTAGATGGCTACACCTTC | NA | 14 | TRBJ1-2 | TRBV7-2 | TRBD1
CASSPGLAGAGTGELFF | TGTGCCAGCAGCCCGGGACTAGCGGGAGCAGGTACCGGGGAGCTGTTTTTT | NA | 17 | TRBJ2-2 | TRBV5-4 | TRBD2
CATSSDTNSYNEQFF | TGTGCCACCAGCAGCGACACAAACTCCTACAATGAGCAGTTCTTC | NA | 15 | TRBJ2-1 | TRBV15 | NA
CASSRTSAGVPYNEQFF | TGTGCCAGTAGTCGAACCTCGGCGGGAGTTCCCTACAATGAGCAGTTCTTC | NA | 17 | TRBJ2-1 | TRBV19 | TRBD2
CASSATGDTEAFF | TGTGCCAGTAGTGCGACAGGGGACACTGAAGCTTTCTTT | NA | 13 | TRBJ1-1 | TRBV19 | TRBD1
CASSQDLRQGSYGYTF | TGCGCCAGCAGCCAAGATTTGCGGCAGGGAAGCTATGGCTACACCTTC | NA | 16 | TRBJ1-2 | TRBV4-3 | NA
CASSLGLDRANQPQHF | TGCGCCAGCAGCTTGGGCTTAGACAGGGCTAATCAGCCCCAGCATTTT | NA | 16 | TRBJ1-5 | TRBV5-1 | TRBD1
CASSQGTGERQPQHF | TGCGCCAGCAGCCAAGGGACAGGTGAACGTCAGCCCCAGCATTTT | NA | 15 | TRBJ1-5 | TRBV4-1 | TRBD1
CASSLGGENTEAFF | TGCGCCAGCAGCTTAGGAGGAGAAAACACTGAAGCTTTCTTT | few | 14 | TRBJ1-1 | TRBV5-1 | NA
CASTVSGGSTDTQYF | TGTGCCAGCACCGTGAGCGGGGGAAGCACAGATACGCAGTATTTT | few | 15 | TRBJ2-3 | TRBV5-5 | TRBD2
CASRQIPSEQYF | TGTGCCAGTCGACAGATTCCCTCCGAGCAGTACTTC | NA | 12 | TRBJ2-7 | TRBV6-5 | NA
CASSPTEVNGYTF | TGTGCCAGCAGCCCGACCGAGGTCAATGGCTACACCTTC | NA | 13 | TRBJ1-2 | TRBV7-9 | NA
CASSYRDLYGYTF | TGCGCCAGCAGCTACAGGGACCTCTATGGCTACACCTTC | few | 13 | TRBJ1-2 | TRBV5-1 | NA
CASSKGAAFSGANVLTF | TGCGCCAGCAGCAAGGGGGCCGCGTTCTCTGGGGCCAACGTCCTGACTTTC | few | 17 | TRBJ2-6 | TRBV4-1 | TRBD1
CASSLDGGGTDTQYF | TGCGCCAGCAGCTTGGACGGGGGGGGCACAGATACGCAGTATTTT | NA | 15 | TRBJ2-3 | TRBV5-1 | TRBD2
CASSPQENTEAFF | TGTGCCAGCTCACCCCAGGAGAACACTGAAGCTTTCTTT | few | 13 | TRBJ1-1 | TRBV18 | NA
CASSPGTSGINEQFF | TGTGCCAGCAGCCCAGGGACTAGCGGGATCAATGAGCAGTTCTTC | few | 15 | TRBJ2-1 | TRBV9 | TRBD2
CASILQPGQVSNGYTF | TGTGCCAGCATTCTTCAGCCCGGACAGGTCAGCAATGGCTACACCTTC | NA | 16 | TRBJ1-2 | TRBV7-2 | TRBD1
CASSLGTSGLTDTQYF | TGTGCCAGCAGCTTAGGGACTAGCGGGCTCACAGATACGCAGTATTTT | NA | 16 | TRBJ2-3 | TRBV7-9 | TRBD2
CASSPGLAGVTQYF | TGTGCCAGCTCACCGGGACTAGCGGGAGTTACCCAGTACTTC | NA | 14 | TRBJ2-5 | TRBV18 | TRBD2
CASSPNLRGISTDTQYF | TGCGCCAGCAGCCCAAACCTCAGGGGAATTAGCACAGATACGCAGTATTTT | NA | 17 | TRBJ2-3 | TRBV5-1 | NA
CASSRTSVKTQYF | TGCGCCAGCAGCCGGACTAGCGTAAAGACCCAGTACTTC | NA | 13 | TRBJ2-5 | TRBV5-1 | TRBD2
CAWIGTGRNTEAFF | TGTGCCTGGATCGGGACAGGGAGGAACACTGAAGCTTTCTTT | once | 14 | TRBJ1-1 | TRBV30 | TRBD1
CASSLVVTGNGYTF | TGTGCCAGCAGCTTAGTGGTGACAGGGAATGGCTACACCTTC | NA | 14 | TRBJ1-2 | TRBV7-9 | TRBD1
CAWSVLFIQGVNTEAFF | TGTGCCTGGAGTGTACTCTTTATACAGGGAGTGAACACTGAAGCTTTCTTT | few | 17 | TRBJ1-1 | TRBV30 | NA
CASSFPGKYTEAFF | TGTGCCAGCAGCTTTCCAGGGAAGTACACTGAAGCTTTCTTT | NA | 14 | TRBJ1-1 | TRBV11-2 | NA